This record concerns one TCR beta chain sequence. Its target is unknown. These data come from a study of T cell responses to AZD1222 COVID-19 vaccine. Study background: Second-dose groups at about 4 or about 12 weeks were pooled. Overall study results and limits: Across spike, vaccine-associated CD4 TCRs were found, dominant at 160-218 and 743-854.

Data came from immunoSEQ multiplex PCR; TCRdb stores just in-frame clones and leaves some out. This table has 75,000 to 100,000 clones, approximately 84% appearing once. V shed 0 bases and J shed 6 bases, with 15 bases lying between them. Germline V gives CDR1 SGHKS, CDR2 YYEKEE (reference sequence). The CDR3 length is 15 residues. Sequencing used peripheral blood, obtained on day 0 of AZD1222 vaccination. The receptor was derived from an adult in good health. The chain links TRBV5-5 to TRBJ1-2; D unclear. This CDR3 reads CASSLGADPDHGYTF. The CDR3 DNA follows: TGTGCCAGCAGCTTGGGGGCCGATCCGGACCATGGCTACACCTTC.